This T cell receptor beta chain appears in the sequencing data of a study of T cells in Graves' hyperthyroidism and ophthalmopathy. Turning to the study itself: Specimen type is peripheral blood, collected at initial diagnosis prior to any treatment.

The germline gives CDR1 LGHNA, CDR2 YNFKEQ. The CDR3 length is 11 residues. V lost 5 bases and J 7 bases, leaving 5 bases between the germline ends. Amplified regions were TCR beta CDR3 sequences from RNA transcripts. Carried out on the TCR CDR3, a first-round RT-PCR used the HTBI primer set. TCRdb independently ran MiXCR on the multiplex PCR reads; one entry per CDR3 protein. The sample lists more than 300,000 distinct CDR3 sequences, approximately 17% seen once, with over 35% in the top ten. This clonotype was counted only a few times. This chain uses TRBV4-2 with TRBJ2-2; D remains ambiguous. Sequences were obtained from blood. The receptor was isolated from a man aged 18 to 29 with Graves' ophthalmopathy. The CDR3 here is CASSWGGELFF. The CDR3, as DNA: TGTGCCAGCAGCTGGGGCGGGGAGCTGTTTTTT.